The present entry profiles one T cell receptor beta chain with its context. Its antigen is currently not known. There are no base qualities to consult, and no much larger clone falls within one base. All of the isolated RNA was reverse transcribed with the High Capacity cDNA Reverse Transcription Kit, so expressed TCRB transcripts were sequenced. Naive, central memory and regulatory T cell samples underwent deep immunoSEQ sequencing, averaging around 4 million total reads per sample. After sorted cells were lysed in RLT buffer, RNA was extracted with DNase-treated RNeasy Micro or Mini kits, with the choice depending on cell number. Each cell subset was processed separately to prevent cross-contamination, with patient and healthy donor samples processed together. The immunoSEQ multiplex PCR was used to amplify TCRB sequences from cDNA, generating 87-bp fragments that spanned the CDR3 region. The amplicons were sequenced using the Illumina HiSeq platform. The original methods were these. PCR bias was corrected computationally using synthetic template baselines, and reads within Hamming distance 2 were collapsed, with unmergeable singletons discarded. By aligning reads against IMGT, V, D and J genes, CDR3 length, and insertions or deletions at six rearrangement sites were assigned. Within each subset, clonotype counts were normalized to the number of sorted cells before true diversity and Gini coefficients were calculated with the tcR R package. The overlap coefficient, calculated on TCRB nucleotide sequences, was used to measure repertoire sharing. Out-of-frame TCRB sequences from naive cells were analyzed to stand in for the pre-selection repertoire. This immuneACCESS table, as held by TCRdb, lists in-frame sequences with V and J called but not all clones. Of the missing ones, under half trace to an unresolved V gene in checked studies; the others have no known cause. V, J and clone size reflect that table, while D and trimming were determined from the DNA. The sample profile shows 600,000 to 700,000 clones; around an eighth of them were found once. The ten largest clones represent more than 0.1% of the sample.

Each donor gave one peripheral blood draw, averaging roughly 0.11 L, which was collected into heparinised tubes. Using a panel that included CD45RO, CCR7, CD25, CD127, CD95 and CD27, naive, central memory, regulatory and stem cell-like memory CD4+ T cells were sorted on a BD FACSAria II. All sorted populations exceeded 95% purity. Right away, PBMCs were isolated by Lymphoprep density gradient centrifugation and were stained directly, with no culture step. So that batch effects would be minimized, each experiment stained and sorted samples in pairs, pairing one healthy donor with one patient. This record comes from a study of beta chain features in type 1 diabetes (dated 2018 in TCRdb). Regarding the study in general: Patients and healthy donors did not differ in mean age, gender distribution, total cell number or subset yield. A total of about 100,000,000 sorted cells were examined across all samples, and RNA yield correlated strongly with the number of cells per subset. In the study, TCRB repertoires of sorted circulating CD4+ T cell subsets from recently diagnosed type 1 diabetes patients were compared with those of matched healthy donors. Regulatory and stem cell-like memory subsets were obtained from only 8 patients and roughly 8 healthy donors, while naive and central memory subsets were obtained from all 30 or so donors. General findings and caveats noted by the study authors: At VDJ recombination sites, type 1 diabetes patients had fewer insertions and more deleted nucleotides, which implies abnormalities in thymic rearrangement. Because cDNA was sequenced instead of genomic DNA, highly expressing activated cells could be over-represented, though the groups showed no difference in activation or CD3 levels. Type 1 diabetes patients showed a moderate but significant shortening of TCRB CDR3 length in all four CD4+ subsets. Shorter templates might be favored by PCR, yet because patient and control samples were amplified and corrected together, any such skew would affect both groups equally. Naive, central memory and regulatory TCRB repertoires appeared more similar among patients than among healthy donors. HLA sub-analyses involved small numbers of individuals, so any influence of HLA type on TCRB rearrangement remained unresolved.

Spanning cysteine to phenylalanine, the CDR3 consists of 14 amino acids. Just CDR3 DNA is preserved here, 42 bases in frame from base 1. Unmatched junction bases come to 10, with V trimmed by 4 bases and J by 6 bases. From the germline V gene, CDR1 is SGHRS and CDR2 is YFSETQ. The sequenced sample consisted of naive CD4+ T cells from blood. The cell subset or site label corresponds to: true naive CD4+ T cells. This receptor was identified in a man aged 25-45 years with type 1 diabetes. The chain was built from TRBV5-1 and TRBJ2-7, and 7 bases in between align with TRBD1. The DNA sequence follows: TGCGCCAGCAGCCCTCGGGACAGCCACGGCGAGCAGTACTTC. Its protein reads: CASSPRDSHGEQYF.